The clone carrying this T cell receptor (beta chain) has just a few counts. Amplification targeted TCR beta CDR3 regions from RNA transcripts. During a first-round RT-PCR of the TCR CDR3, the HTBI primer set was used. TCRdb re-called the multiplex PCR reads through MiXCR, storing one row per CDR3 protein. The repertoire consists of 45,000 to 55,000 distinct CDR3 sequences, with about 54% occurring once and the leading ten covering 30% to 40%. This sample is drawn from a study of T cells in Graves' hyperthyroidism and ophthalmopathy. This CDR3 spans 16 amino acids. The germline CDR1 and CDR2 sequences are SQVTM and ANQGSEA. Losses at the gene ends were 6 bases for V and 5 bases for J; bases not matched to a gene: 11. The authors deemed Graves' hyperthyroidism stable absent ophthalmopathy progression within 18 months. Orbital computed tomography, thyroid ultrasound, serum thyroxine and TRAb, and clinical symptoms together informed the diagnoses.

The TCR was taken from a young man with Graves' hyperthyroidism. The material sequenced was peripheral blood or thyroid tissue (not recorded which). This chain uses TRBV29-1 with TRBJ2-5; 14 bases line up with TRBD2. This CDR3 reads CSVRPGTSGGGETQYF. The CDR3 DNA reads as TGCAGCGTGAGGCCCGGGACTAGCGGGGGTGGGGAGACCCAGTACTTC.